Following are 26 T cell receptor beta chains from one sample sequenced in a study of CD8+ T cells in alopecia areata. The treatment is: oral pan-JAK inhibitor, 5-10 mg twice daily. Sequencing used cDNA as its template, made by extracting RNA and reverse transcribing it. Here immunoSEQ multiplex PCR was the method, and the copy in TCRdb shows in-frame clones only, minus some. Altogether fewer than 250,000 clones are present, roughly 60% being singletons, with the ten largest covering approximately 1%. The sample here was CD4+ T cells sorted from blood, taken at week 24, from a patient treated with tofacitinib. These receptors all stem from a human donor with alopecia areata.

This clone has only a few counts. The chain couples TRBV18 to TRBJ2-3, with 7 bases that match TRBD1. The CDR3 loop spans 13 amino acids. Germline V gives CDR1 KGHSH, CDR2 LQKENI. The junction had 10 bases not matched to a gene; V was cut back by 8 bases and J by 8 bases. DNA of the CDR3: TGTGCCAGCCGTACAGGGGCTATCGGTACGCAGTATTTT. This translates into CASRTGAIGTQYF.

V gene TRBV6-5 combines with J gene TRBJ2-2; D gene ambiguous. V was cut by 5 bases and J by 1 base, with 5 bases left in between. The CDR3 runs to 13 residues. Germline CDR1 and CDR2: MNHEY and SVGAGI. CDR3: CASSELNTGELFF. CDR3 bases: TGTGCCAGCAGTGAACTGAACACCGGGGAGCTGTTTTTT.

CDR3 in DNA: TGTGCCAGTAGGTCCGTCGGGAGCCATGGCTACACCTTC. Residues: CASRSVGSHGYTF. The V gene is TRBV27, the J gene TRBJ1-2; D call uncertain. V was trimmed by 9 bases and J by 6 bases, leaving 17 bases between them. CDR3 length: 13 residues. Germline V gene lookup returns CDR1 MNHEY and CDR2 SMNVEV (reference sequence).

This clone came up once. The chain employs TRBV15 and TRBJ2-5; no firm D call. V was pared by 1 base and J by 4 bases, with 1 base between. CDR1 is LNHNV and CDR2 is YYDKDF in the germline V gene (reference sequence). This CDR3 has 11 residues. The CDR3 sequence: CATSRGETQYF. The DNA of the CDR3 is TGTGCCACCAGCAGAGGAGAGACCCAGTACTTC.

The count of this clone is one. This sequence joins TRBV14 and TRBJ2-6; 7 bases align to TRBD1. J lost 2 bases, V lost 3 bases, and 7 bases had no gene match. Per germline, CDR1 SGHDN and CDR2 FVKESK. The CDR3 totals 17 residues. CDR3 nucleotides: TGTGCCAGCAGCCACCTCTCTAGGGGGCCTGGGGCCAACGTCCTGACTTTC. Protein: CASSHLSRGPGANVLTF.

The sample holds a few counts of this clone. This chain links TRBV5-1 with TRBJ2-2, with D tentatively TRBD2 (5 bases). Trimming removed 1 base at V and 6 bases at J, with 13 bases between. Per germline, CDR1 SGHRS and CDR2 YFSETQ. This CDR3 is 15 amino acids long. The CDR3 spells CASSLKSSSAGELFF. The CDR3 DNA follows: TGCGCCAGCAGCTTGAAATCTAGCTCGGCCGGGGAGCTGTTTTTT.

Of note for this clone: The same CDR3 is also encoded by other DNA sequences in this sample. The CDR3, as DNA: TGCAGCGTTGTGGATCGGGGAAACCAGCCCCAGCATTTT. It codes for CSVVDRGNQPQHF. The chain joins TRBV29-1 to TRBJ1-5; D call uncertain. The CDR3 is made up of 13 amino acids. The germline V gene has CDR1 SQVTM and CDR2 ANQGSEA. V was shortened by 4 bases and J by 7 bases, with 14 bases between the two germline ends.

The V and J genes are TRBV19 and TRBJ2-3; D gene unclear. Germline values: CDR1 LNHDA, CDR2 SQIVND (reference sequence). Deletions cut 10 bases from V and 6 bases from J, with 11 bases between. This CDR3 has 11 amino acids. The CDR3 is CATFFSDTQYF. The CDR3 DNA follows: TGTGCCACCTTCTTTTCGGATACGCAGTATTTT.

This clone came up a few times. The chain is built from TRBV10-3 and TRBJ1-2; D remains unclear. Looked up from germline, CDR1 is ENHRY and CDR2 is SYGVKD. The germline V and J ends were trimmed by 6 bases and 0 bases, with 17 bases remaining between them. The CDR3 runs 16 residues. DNA for the CDR3: TGTGCCATCAGCTCCCGGGAGGGCCGAACTAACTATGGCTACACCTTC. Residues: CAISSREGRTNYGYTF.

This clone came up a few times. The chain links TRBV7-2 to TRBJ2-6; D may correspond to TRBD1 or TRBD2 (5 bases each). CDR3 length equals 17 residues. Germline V CDR1 and CDR2: SGHTA, FQGNSA. With 7 bases removed from V and 0 bases from J, the gap between germline ends came to 16 bases. In nucleotides, the CDR3 is TGTGCCAGCACCACGGGACCCGCGGACTCTGGGGCCAACGTCCTGACTTTC. Translation: CASTTGPADSGANVLTF.

This clone has just a few counts. The rearrangement links TRBV4-3 to TRBJ2-3; D assignment may be TRBD1 or TRBD2 (5 bases each). Germline V gives CDR1 LGHNA, CDR2 YSLEER. V was shortened by 3 bases and J by 7 bases, with 11 bases between the two germline ends. The CDR3 has 13 amino acids. CDR3 sequence reads: CASSQDTGNTQYF. The CDR3, as DNA: TGCGCCAGCAGCCAGGACACGGGGAATACGCAGTATTTT.

In regard to this clone: In the same sample, other DNA sequences code for this CDR3. The chain employs TRBV30 and TRBJ2-2, with TRBD2 as a possible D gene (6 bases). V was cut by 5 bases and J by 0 bases, with 10 bases left in between. From germline, CDR1 is GTSNPN and CDR2 SVGIG (reference sequence). The CDR3 is 14 amino acids. CDR3 protein: CAWAGGTNTGELFF. The CDR3 DNA sequence: TGTGCCTGGGCCGGGGGAACGAACACCGGGGAGCTGTTTTTT.

This clone has just a few counts. The V call is TRBV29-1, the J call TRBJ2-1, with TRBD2 matching over 8 bases. This CDR3 spans 14 amino acids. The V gene end was trimmed by 7 bases and the J gene end by 5 bases; junction bases not matched to a gene: 10. Looked up from germline, CDR1 is SQVTM and CDR2 is ANQGSEA. This CDR3 reads CSARGGRQDNEQFF. The DNA for the CDR3 is TGCAGCGCCCGGGGGGGACGGCAGGACAATGAGCAGTTCTTC.

V gene TRBV7-2 combines with J gene TRBJ2-3; D remains unclear. The CDR3 loop spans 14 amino acids. Germline V gene sequence: CDR1 SGHTA, CDR2 FQGNSA. The V gene lost 0 bases and the J gene lost 2 bases, with 6 bases spanning the gap. The CDR3 sequence is CASSLAPDTDTQYF. The CDR3 DNA reads as TGTGCCAGCAGCTTAGCTCCCGACACAGATACGCAGTATTTT.

This clone showed up just once. The chain uses TRBV30 and TRBJ2-1; D may be TRBD2 (5 bases). CDR3 length: 13 amino acids. CDR1 GTSNPN and CDR2 SVGIG come from the germline V gene (reference sequence). V was pared by 6 bases and J by 0 bases, with 9 bases between. CDR3 nucleotide sequence: TGTGCCTGCGGGGATCGCTCCTACAATGAGCAGTTCTTC. The encoded protein is CACGDRSYNEQFF.

J is TRBJ1-2 and V is TRBV30; 7 nucleotides align to TRBD1. Germline values: CDR1 GTSNPN, CDR2 SVGIG (reference sequence). The V segment lost 1 base and the J segment 7 bases; nucleotides outside the gene matches: 12. The CDR3 consists of 15 residues. CDR3 in amino acids: CAWSDDPGQKSGYTF. CDR3 nucleotides: TGTGCCTGGAGTGACGATCCGGGACAGAAGTCTGGCTACACCTTC.

Concerning this clone: Other DNA sequences in the sample encode the same CDR3. The chain has TRBV29-1 and TRBJ2-7; D gene ambiguous. The CDR3 has 11 amino acids. CDR1 is SQVTM and CDR2 is ANQGSEA in the germline V gene. V lost 4 bases and J lost 0, with 4 bases in between. In DNA form, the CDR3 reads TGCAGCGTTGGGAGCTCCTACGAGCAGTACTTC. It encodes CSVGSSYEQYF.

The rearrangement links TRBV29-1 to TRBJ1-2, with D possibly being TRBD1 (5 bases). Trimming removed 6 bases at V and 4 bases at J, with 12 bases between. CDR3 length equals 12 residues. Looked up from germline, CDR1 is SQVTM and CDR2 is ANQGSEA. The CDR3 region has the DNA TGCAGCGTCGTTCAGGGTGGCTATGGCTACACCTTC. This sequence encodes CSVVQGGYGYTF. The full variable domain, rest sourced from reference TRBV29-1 and TRBJ1-2, is SAVISQKPSRDICQRGTSLTIQCQVDSQVTMMFWYRQQPGQSLTLIATANQGSEATYESGFVIDKFPISRPNLTFSTLTVSNMSPEDSSIYLCSVVQGGYGYTFGSGTRLTVV.

This clone was detected a few times. The chain employs TRBV29-1 and TRBJ2-5; D tentatively reads TRBD1 or TRBD2 (6 bases each). The germline V and J ends were trimmed by 5 bases and 4 bases, with 11 bases remaining between them. This CDR3 has 12 residues. Looked up from germline, CDR1 is SQVTM and CDR2 is ANQGSEA. As DNA, the CDR3 is TGCAGCGTTCTAGGGGGAGGAGAGACCCAGTACTTC. Amino acid sequence: CSVLGGGETQYF.

This clone was found a few times. CDR3 region: CASSGPRGQGGYTF. The CDR3 coding sequence is TGTGCCAGCAGCGGGCCCAGGGGGCAGGGAGGCTACACCTTC. The V and J genes are TRBV9 and TRBJ1-2; 8 bases fit TRBD1. Losses at the gene ends were 3 bases for V and 8 bases for J; bases not matched to a gene: 9. CDR3 length: 14 residues. Germline V gives CDR1 SGDLS, CDR2 YYNGEE.

This clone was detected only once. V gene TRBV5-1 combines with J gene TRBJ2-3; TRBD1 matches 9 bases. CDR1 is SGHRS, CDR2 YFSETQ, per germline. The trim removed 5 bases at V and 5 bases at J, leaving 9 bases unmatched. CDR3 length: 15 residues. The CDR3 DNA follows: TGCGCCAGCAGACTGACGAGACAGGGGGGAGATACGCAGTATTTT. It codes for CASRLTRQGGDTQYF.

The gene calls are TRBV28 and TRBJ1-2; possible D gene TRBD1, 5 bases. V dropped 8 bases and J dropped 0 bases, with 16 bases sitting between them. CDR3 length: 15 residues. Germline V gene lookup returns CDR1 MDHEN and CDR2 SYDVKM. CDR3 sequence: CASLLTGGTNYGYTF. The CDR3 DNA is TGTGCCAGCCTTCTGACCGGGGGGACTAACTATGGCTACACCTTC.

This clone was counted a few times. The rearrangement joins TRBV7-3 to TRBJ2-1; 12 bases are shared with TRBD2. There are 15 residues in the CDR3. Losses at the gene ends were 2 bases for V and 6 bases for J; bases not matched to a gene: 2. Germline V gene sequence: CDR1 SGHTA, CDR2 FQGTGA. CDR3 sequence: CASSLGLAGLNEQFF. CDR3 DNA: TGTGCCAGCAGCTTAGGACTAGCGGGACTCAATGAGCAGTTCTTC.

The chain combines TRBV5-6 with TRBJ2-2, with 7 nucleotides matching TRBD1. The CDR3 sequence is 14 residues long. Germline values: CDR1 SGHDT, CDR2 YYEEEE. The junction had 5 bases not matched to a gene; V was cut back by 2 bases and J by 7 bases. The CDR3 loop is CASSFGQGVGELFF. The CDR3 nucleotides read TGTGCCAGCAGCTTCGGCCAGGGGGTCGGGGAGCTGTTTTTT.

J is TRBJ2-3 and V is TRBV14, with a weak D call TRBD2 (6 bases). Per germline, CDR1 SGHDN and CDR2 FVKESK. The CDR3 length is 18 residues. Trimming pared 0 bases from V and 1 base from J, leaving 17 bases between. CDR3 loop: CASSQDLSLAYRTDTQYF. In nucleotides, the CDR3 is TGTGCCAGCAGCCAAGATCTGTCACTAGCCTACCGCACAGATACGCAGTATTTT.

The sample holds a few counts of this clone. The rearrangement uses TRBV4-2 and TRBJ1-1; a possible D gene is TRBD1 (6 bases). Between the trimmed V and J ends, which lost 6 bases and 10 bases, there was a span of 21 bases. The CDR3 is 14 residues long. Germline V gene lookup returns CDR1 LGHNA and CDR2 YNFKEQ. The CDR3 region has the DNA TGTGCCAGCAGATCACCGGGACAAAAATCGGGAGCTTTCTTT. This encodes CASRSPGQKSGAFF.